This T cell receptor (beta chain) was captured in a study of post-analysis software for immune sequencing data. Study overall: Relapsing-remitting, secondary progressive and progressive-relapsing forms of multiple sclerosis all featured among disease courses.

Study-wide results and caveats: TRBV5-6, TRBV5-1 and TRBV20-1 belonged to a set of roughly 5 TRBV segments that were more frequent in patients than controls. When compared against controls, multiple sclerosis patients showed significantly lower normalized Chao1 diversity. Batch-matched samples strongly co-clustered by F measure.

This clonotype showed up just a few times. Its antigen is undetermined. The CDR3 has 13 amino acids. Germline V gives CDR1 SGHNT, CDR2 YENEEA. TCR beta cDNA libraries had unique molecular identifiers. TCRdb passed the PCR reads through MiXCR, listing each CDR3 protein once. The table includes about 540,000 distinct CDR3 sequences, roughly 34% detected once. The sequencing sample was made of blood. The chain carries TRBV11-3 and TRBJ2-5, with D tentatively TRBD2 (5 bases). Judging by the DNA end, TRBJ2-7 fits better; the J call may be wrong. The origin of this receptor is a girl aged 2 to 17 with multiple sclerosis. CDR3 bases: TGTGCCAGCAGCCGGACTGTTCTGGCCGAGCAGTACTTC. Amino acid sequence: CASSRTVLAEQYF.